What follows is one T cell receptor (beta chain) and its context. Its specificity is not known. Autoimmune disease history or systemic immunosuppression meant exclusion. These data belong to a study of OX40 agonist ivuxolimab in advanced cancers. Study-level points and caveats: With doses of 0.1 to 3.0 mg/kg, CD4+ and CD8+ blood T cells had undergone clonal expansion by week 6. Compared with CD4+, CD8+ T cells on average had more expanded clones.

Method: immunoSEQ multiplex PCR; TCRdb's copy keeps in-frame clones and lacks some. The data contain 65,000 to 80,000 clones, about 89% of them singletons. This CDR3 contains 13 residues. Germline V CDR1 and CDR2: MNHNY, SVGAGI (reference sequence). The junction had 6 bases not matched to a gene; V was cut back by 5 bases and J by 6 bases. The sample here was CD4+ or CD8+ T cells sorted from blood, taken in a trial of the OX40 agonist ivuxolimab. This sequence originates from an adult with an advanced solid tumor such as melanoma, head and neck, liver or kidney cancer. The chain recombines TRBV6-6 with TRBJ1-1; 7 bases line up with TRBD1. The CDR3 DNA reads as TGTGCCAGCAGTCTACAGGGACAGTCTGAAGCTTTCTTT. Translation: CASSLQGQSEAFF.